The 10 T cell receptor beta chains below were found in one sample sequenced in a study of blood T cells in healthy people across ages. Then a second PCR, running roughly 7 to 11 cycles, was carried out with a sample-barcoded 5' primer and a J-beta primer mix. From the 5' RACE reads, TCRdb called clonotypes with MiXCR, one entry per CDR3 protein. The sample yields 730,000 or so distinct CDR3 sequences, around 43% seen once. Material: blood. The source is a man at least 80 years old in good health.

The V and J genes are TRBV2 and TRBJ2-5; the match to TRBD1 covers 9 bases. The CDR3 sequence is 15 residues long. CDR1 and CDR2 from the germline V gene are SNHLY and FYNNEI. V dropped 2 bases and J dropped 5; count of bases not matched to a gene: 6. CDR3 region: CASSETGTGKETQYF. The CDR3 nucleotides are TGTGCCAGCAGTGAAACCGGGACAGGGAAGGAGACCCAGTACTTC.

The chain joins TRBV12-3 or TRBV12-4 to TRBJ2-1, with no clear D. V dropped 6 bases and J dropped 3 bases, with 15 bases sitting between them. The CDR3 is 15 amino acids. CDR3 nucleotides: TGTGCCAGCAGGTTGCGACAAACCCGCTACAATGAGCAGTTCTTC. It is translated as CASRLRQTRYNEQFF.

The J gene is TRBJ2-3, the V gene TRBV6-2 or TRBV6-3; the D gene could be TRBD1 or TRBD2 (6 bases each). The CDR3 is made up of 15 amino acids. The ends were cut back, 8 bases at V and 3 bases at J, with 18 bases in the middle. Germline CDR1 is MNHEY and CDR2 is SVGEGT. As DNA, the CDR3 is TGTGCCAGCGCCCGAGTGGGGGGCTTAACAGATACGCAGTATTTT. This translates into CASARVGGLTDTQYF.

This clonotype was counted a few times. One end of the junction varies from germline; a read error may be responsible. V usage is TRBV5-1 and J usage is TRBJ2-5; possibly TRBD2 for D (6 bases). Germline CDR1 and CDR2: SGHRS and YFSETQ. CDR3 length: 13 amino acids. The CDR3 sequence: CASSTGLRETQYF. CDR3 sequence (DNA): TGCGCCAGCAGCACGGGACTCAGAGAGACCCAGTACTTT.

This chain links TRBV7-3 with TRBJ1-6, with D tentatively TRBD1 (6 bases). Per the germline V gene, CDR1 is SGHTA and CDR2 is FQGTGA. V was pared by 2 bases and J by 9 bases, with 11 bases between. There are 14 residues in the CDR3. The CDR3 nucleotides are TGTGCCAGCAGCTTATCCCAGGGGAGTTCACCCCTCCACTTT. Translation gives CASSLSQGSSPLHF.

This clonotype came up a few times. V is TRBV7-3 and J is TRBJ2-1, with a weak D call TRBD2 (6 bases). Trimming removed 5 bases at V and 5 bases at J, with 10 bases between. This CDR3 is built from 13 residues. The V gene's germline CDR1 is SGHTA and CDR2 FQGTGA. This chain's CDR3 is CASSTDYNNEQFF. The DNA of the CDR3 is TGTGCCAGCAGCACGGACTACAACAATGAGCAGTTCTTC.

CDR3 sequence (DNA): TGCAGTGCAACGGGACTAGCGGGACTAAAAGATACGCAGTATTTT. Translating it yields CSATGLAGLKDTQYF. This chain connects TRBV20-1 to TRBJ2-3; 13 nucleotides align to TRBD2. Trimming cost V 6 bases and J 5 bases; bases outside gene matches: 8. CDR1 and CDR2 (germline): DFQATT, SNEGSKA (reference sequence). There are 15 residues in the CDR3.

V usage is TRBV6-1 and J usage is TRBJ2-3, with D perhaps TRBD2 (6 bases). The CDR3 is 14 amino acids. Germline V gene data show CDR1 as MNHNS and CDR2 as SASEGT. V lost 10 bases and J lost 6, with 20 bases in between. The CDR3 DNA reads as TGTGCCACCGGGAAGGGACTTTCCCTGGATACGCAGTATTTT. This encodes CATGKGLSLDTQYF.

This chain links TRBV2 with TRBJ2-5; 14 bases line up with TRBD2. V gave up 9 bases and J gave up 6 bases; unmatched junction bases: 6. The V gene's germline CDR1 is SNHLY and CDR2 FYNNEI. The CDR3 consists of 14 residues. CDR3 bases: TGTGCCAGAGGGACTAGCGGGGGTTTGCAGACCCAGTACTTC. Its translation is CARGTSGGLQTQYF. The whole variable domain, filled in from reference TRBV2 and TRBJ2-5, reads EPEVTQTPSHQVTQMGQEVILRCVPISNHLYFYWYRQILGQKVEFLVSFYNNEISEKSEIFDDQFSVERPDGSNFTLKIRSTKLEDSAMYFCARGTSGGLQTQYFGPGTRLLVL.

This chain links TRBV7-2 with TRBJ2-2; 7 positions agree with TRBD2. Germline V gene sequence: CDR1 SGHTA, CDR2 FQGNSA. The V segment lost 5 bases and the J segment 3 bases; nucleotides outside the gene matches: 6. The CDR3 consists of 15 residues. This CDR3 is CASSAGDYHTGELFF. The DNA for the CDR3 is TGTGCCAGCAGCGCCGGGGACTATCACACCGGGGAGCTGTTTTTT.